These 22 T cell receptor beta chains share one sample of origin, sequenced in a study of early T cells in non-severe SARS-CoV-2 infection. TCRdb ran MiXCR on the 5' RACE reads and lists one entry per CDR3 protein. The data contain about 64,000 distinct CDR3 sequences, less than 20% of them singletons. The specimen was whole blood, collected at baseline. The receptor source for this set is an adult who was a healthcare worker with PCR-confirmed SARS-CoV-2 infection or an uninfected control (not recorded which).

This clonotype was counted a few times. It is likely a read error, because the conserved phenylalanine at the end of the CDR3 is missing. It is unclear where the CDR3 begins or ends on the DNA, so no DNA is shown, and the CDR3 is as TCRdb lists it. This chain uses TRBV7-9 with TRBJ2-1. CDR1 SEHNR and CDR2 FQNEAQ come from the germline V gene (reference sequence). Ends included, the CDR3 has 11 residues. CDR3 protein: CASSASSVSEL.

This clonotype has just a few counts. V is TRBV19 and J is TRBJ2-2, with unresolved D. Germline values: CDR1 LNHDA, CDR2 SQIVND (reference sequence). The CDR3 is 14 amino acids. The V end was cut by 3 bases, the J end by 6 bases, with 11 bases between. The DNA of the CDR3 is TGTGCCAGTAGTATCGGGCCCCGCTCCGGGGAGCTGTTTTTT. As protein: CASSIGPRSGELFF. The full variable domain, in which reference TRBV19 and TRBJ2-2 provide the parts outside the CDR3, is DGGITQSPKYLFRKEGQNVTLSCEQNLNHDAMYWYRQDPGQGLRLIYYSQIVNDFQKGDIAEGYSVSREKKESFPLTVTSAQKNPTAFYLCASSIGPRSGELFFGEGSRLTVL.

This clonotype was counted ten times or more. The rearrangement links TRBV3-1 to TRBJ2-3; D unresolved. In germline, CDR1 is LGHDT, CDR2 YNNKEL (reference sequence). V was cut by 0 bases and J by 2 bases, with 9 bases left in between. The length of the CDR3 is 15 residues. As DNA, the CDR3 is TGTGCCAGCAGCCAAGAAAGGCCAATCACAGATACGCAGTATTTT. This translates into CASSQERPITDTQYF.

This rearrangement joins TRBV5-8 to TRBJ2-3; 7 nucleotides line up with TRBD1. The CDR3 has 18 residues. In germline, CDR1 is SGHTS, CDR2 YDEGEE. V shed 2 bases, J shed 2 bases, and the junction held 14 bases outside the gene matches. CDR3 residues: CASSFGATGKGPTDTQYF. The CDR3 DNA reads TGTGCCAGCAGCTTTGGCGCGACAGGGAAAGGCCCCACAGATACGCAGTATTTT.

The rearrangement uses TRBV27 and TRBJ2-5, with TRBD1 identical over 8 bases. V was pared by 2 bases and J by 1 base, with 3 bases of the junction left unmatched. The CDR3 has 15 residues. CDR1 and CDR2 (germline): MNHEY, SMNVEV (reference sequence). CDR3 DNA: TGTGCCAGCAGTTTACTGACAGGGGCCCAAGAGACCCAGTACTTC. Its protein is CASSLLTGAQETQYF.

This clonotype came up a few times. The chain uses TRBV6-5 and TRBJ1-2; weak D call: TRBD1 (5 bases). CDR3 size: 15 residues. V lost 7 bases and J 4 bases, leaving 19 bases between the germline ends. Per germline, CDR1 MNHEY and CDR2 SVGAGI. In DNA form, the CDR3 reads TGTGCCAGCAAAAGGGGAGGGGATCGGGCCTATGGCTACACCTTC. It yields the protein CASKRGGDRAYGYTF.

The V and J genes are TRBV5-1 and TRBJ2-7; a weak D match, TRBD2 (5 bases). CDR3 length: 13 residues. CDR1 SGHRS and CDR2 YFSETQ come from the germline V gene. Trimming removed 4 bases at V and 2 bases at J, with 10 bases between. The chain's CDR3 is CASSVGSTYEQYF. In nucleotides, the CDR3 is TGCGCCAGCAGCGTGGGGAGTACCTACGAGCAGTACTTC. The complete variable domain, with remaining parts taken from reference TRBV5-1 and TRBJ2-7, reads KAGVTQTPRYLIKTRGQQVTLSCSPISGHRSVSWYQQTPGQGLQFLFEYFSETQRNKGNFPGRFSGRQFSNSRSEMNVSTLELGDSALYLCASSVGSTYEQYFGPGTRLTVT.

CDR3: CASSTDRNEQFF. In DNA form, the CDR3 reads TGTGCCAGCAGTACGGACCGAAATGAGCAGTTCTTC. The chain has TRBV6-5 and TRBJ2-1; unclear D gene. V was pared by 5 bases and J by 7 bases, with 9 bases between. CDR3 size: 12 residues. The germline gives CDR1 MNHEY, CDR2 SVGAGI.

The V gene is TRBV6-2 or TRBV6-3, the J gene TRBJ2-7, with a tentative D call TRBD1 (5 bases). V gave up 6 bases and J gave up 4 bases, with 10 bases separating them. This CDR3 contains 12 residues. Germline V gene lookup returns CDR1 MNHEY and CDR2 SVGEGT. The CDR3 loop is CASRTTAYEQYF. The CDR3 DNA reads as TGTGCCAGCAGGACGACAGCGTACGAGCAGTACTTC.

The V call is TRBV6-6, the J call TRBJ2-1; no reliable D call. Between the trimmed V and J ends, which lost 6 bases and 6 bases, there was a span of 6 bases. The CDR3 sequence is 11 residues long. CDR1 is MNHNY and CDR2 is SVGAGI in the germline V gene (reference sequence). The CDR3 nucleotides are TGTGCCAGCAGCCGGTCCAATGAGCAGTTCTTC. Amino acids: CASSRSNEQFF.

This clonotype showed up just a few times. This chain uses TRBV27 with TRBJ2-7, with 13 bases matching TRBD2. Germline V lookup: CDR1 MNHEY, CDR2 SMNVEV (reference sequence). The CDR3 runs to 15 residues. V was clipped by 4 bases and J by 7 bases; unmatched bases: 7. CDR3 sequence reads: CASSSGTSGINEQYF. CDR3 nucleotides: TGTGCCAGCAGTTCCGGGACTAGCGGGATAAATGAGCAGTACTTC.

This clonotype was seen a handful of times. The chain is built from TRBV7-9 and TRBJ2-7; D might be TRBD1 (5 bases). V was pared by 5 bases and J by 3 bases, with 11 bases between. CDR1 is SEHNR and CDR2 is FQNEAQ in the germline V gene (reference sequence). This CDR3 has 13 residues. CDR3 in DNA: TGTGCCAGCAGCCTTGCTAGGGGCTACGAGCAGTACTTC. It yields the protein CASSLARGYEQYF.

The rearrangement uses TRBV1 and TRBJ1-4. TRBV1 is flagged as a pseudogene. The CDR3 covers 15 residues. The CDR3 is CTSSQAEVFGEKLFF. CDR3 sequence (DNA): TGCACCAGCAGCCAAGCTGAAGTATTCGGGGAAAAACTGTTTTTT.

V and J are TRBV28 and TRBJ2-7; D is ambiguous. Trimming took 3 bases from V and 7 from J, leaving 10 bases between them. The length of the CDR3 is 12 residues. Germline CDR1 reads MDHEN; CDR2 reads SYDVKM. The CDR3 sequence: CASSLPRVEQYF. CDR3 DNA sequence: TGTGCCAGCAGTTTGCCGAGAGTAGAGCAGTACTTC.

V gene TRBV7-2 combines with J gene TRBJ2-7, with D possibly being TRBD1 or TRBD2 (5 bases each). V was clipped by 7 bases and J by 1 base, with 14 bases between them. This CDR3 is built from 14 residues. Per the germline V gene, CDR1 is SGHTA and CDR2 is FQGNSA. As DNA, the CDR3 is TGTGCCAGCACCCCGGGACGGTGGTCCTACGAGCAGTACTTC. It is translated as CASTPGRWSYEQYF.

The rearrangement links TRBV19 to TRBJ1-5, with D uncertain. From germline, CDR1 is LNHDA and CDR2 SQIVND (reference sequence). This CDR3 is built from 14 residues. The V gene lost 2 bases and the J gene lost 3 bases, with 8 bases spanning the gap. CDR3 protein: CASSIPAYNQPQHF. CDR3 coding DNA: TGTGCCAGTAGTATACCGGCTTACAATCAGCCCCAGCATTTT.

This clonotype was seen a few times. The rearrangement uses TRBV6-5 and TRBJ1-2, with 7 bases identical to TRBD1. The germline gives CDR1 MNHEY, CDR2 SVGAGI. This CDR3 has 14 amino acids. Trimming at V came to 6 bases and at J to 6 bases, leaving 10 bases not matched to a gene. CDR3 loop: CASRGGGLGNGYTF. The CDR3 DNA reads TGTGCCAGCAGGGGAGGGGGCCTAGGGAATGGCTACACCTTC.

This clonotype has just a few counts. The chain carries TRBV6-2 or TRBV6-3 and TRBJ2-5; the D gene is possibly TRBD1 (6 bases). Germline CDR1 reads MNHEY; CDR2 reads SVGEGT. V was shortened by 7 bases and J by 3 bases, with 12 bases between the two germline ends. The CDR3 runs to 13 residues. This CDR3 reads CASTRDTKETQYF. CDR3 DNA: TGTGCCAGCACCCGGGACACAAAAGAGACCCAGTACTTC.

This clonotype turned up a few times. V usage is TRBV12-3 or TRBV12-4 and J usage is TRBJ2-3, with 12 positions matching TRBD2. J lost 5 bases, V lost 5 bases, and 11 bases had no gene match. The CDR3 is 17 residues long. Here the CDR3 DNA reads TGTGCCAGCAGTAGATCTAGCGGGAGGGCCTTAGGAGATACGCAGTATTTT. This sequence encodes CASSRSSGRALGDTQYF.

The rearrangement uses TRBV7-9 and TRBJ1-2, with D unresolved. Trimming took 5 bases from V and 2 from J, leaving 12 bases between them. Germline assignment: CDR1 SEHNR and CDR2 FQNEAQ (reference sequence). This CDR3 spans 14 amino acids. CDR3 in amino acids: CASSPGGVNYGYTF. CDR3 nucleotides: TGTGCCAGCAGCCCCGGAGGAGTAAACTATGGCTACACCTTC. Full variable domain (outside the CDR3, taken from reference TRBV7-9 and TRBJ1-2): DTGVSQNPRHKITKRGQNVTFRCDPISEHNRLYWYRQTLGQGPEFLTYFQNEAQLEKSRLLSDRFSAERPKGSFSTLEIQRTEQGDSAMYLCASSPGGVNYGYTFGSGTRLTVV.

In this sample, this clonotype turned up a few times. V and J are TRBV19 and TRBJ1-5, with D possibly matching TRBD1 (6 bases). Germline values: CDR1 LNHDA, CDR2 SQIVND (reference sequence). The length of the CDR3 is 13 residues. V was cut by 5 bases and J by 10 bases, with 15 bases left in between. CDR3 sequence (DNA): TGTGCCAGTAGTCCCCGGACAGTCCAACCCCAGCATTTT. Translation: CASSPRTVQPQHF.

This clonotype was recorded many times. The rearrangement uses TRBV2 and TRBJ1-5, with no clear D. Germline lookup yields CDR1 SNHLY and CDR2 FYNNEI. V lost 4 bases and J lost 0, with 7 bases in between. This CDR3 region has 14 residues. CDR3 in DNA: TGTGCCAGCAGTGGCGGGTATAGCAATCAGCCCCAGCATTTT. Amino acid sequence: CASSGGYSNQPQHF.